These 19 T cell receptor beta chains were all obtained from the same sample, sequenced in a study of blood T cell repertoires in COVID-19. Measured with immunoSEQ multiplex PCR; TCRdb has only the in-frame clones, and not every one. This table holds approximately 300,000 clones, roughly 91% found once. Sequencing was done on a sample of peripheral blood. The receptors were sampled from a man aged 25-40 years with acute or convalescent COVID-19.

The V gene is TRBV29-1, the J gene TRBJ2-2; 10 bases match TRBD1. This CDR3 contains 17 residues. The V and J ends lost 4 bases and 0 bases, in that order; junction bases with no gene match: 8. Germline CDR1 and CDR2: SQVTM and ANQGSEA. The CDR3 is CSVGPGDRGPNTGELFF. CDR3 nucleotide sequence: TGCAGCGTTGGGCCGGGGGACAGGGGCCCGAACACCGGGGAGCTGTTTTTT.

The chain links TRBV28 to TRBJ1-3, with a tentative D call TRBD1 (6 bases). The CDR3 loop spans 16 amino acids. Germline V gene data show CDR1 as MDHEN and CDR2 as SYDVKM. Trimming left V 5 bases short and J 0 bases short, with 14 bases between. For the CDR3, the DNA is TGTGCCAGCAGTACCGGGACATATATCTCTGGAAACACCATATATTTT. Amino acid sequence: CASSTGTYISGNTIYF.

The chain is built from TRBV9 and TRBJ2-7, with D possibly TRBD1 on 5 matching bases. Between the trimmed V and J ends, which lost 4 bases and 6 bases, there was a span of 20 bases. Germline assignment: CDR1 SGDLS and CDR2 YYNGEE. The CDR3 length is 15 residues. The CDR3 DNA is TGTGCCAGCAGCCCCCTAGTCCAGGGTTGGGCCGAGCAGTACTTC. It specifies CASSPLVQGWAEQYF. Complete variable domain (other parts from reference TRBV9 and TRBJ2-7): DSGVTQTPKHLITATGQRVTLRCSPRSGDLSVYWYQQSLDQGLQFLIQYYNGEERAKGNILERFSAQQFPDLHSELNLSSLELGDSALYFCASSPLVQGWAEQYFGPGTRLTVT.

The chain is built from TRBV11-2 and TRBJ1-3; tentatively, D is TRBD1 (5 bases). Trimming left V 5 bases short and J 2 bases short, with 10 bases between. The CDR3 contains 14 residues. Germline values: CDR1 SGHAT, CDR2 FQNNGV. DNA for the CDR3: TGTGCCAGCAGCCGATCAGGGACTGGAAACACCATATATTTT. Translation: CASSRSGTGNTIYF.

The rearrangement links TRBV28 to TRBJ1-1; D not resolved. Germline assignment: CDR1 MDHEN and CDR2 SYDVKM. Trimming removed 2 bases from V and 7 bases from J, with 8 bases in between. This CDR3 contains 12 residues. The CDR3 region has the DNA TGTGCCAGCAGTTTACTATCTTATGAAGCTTTCTTT. Amino acid sequence: CASSLLSYEAFF. The whole variable domain, remainder taken from reference TRBV28 and TRBJ1-1, is DVKVTQSSRYLVKRTGEKVFLECVQDMDHENMFWYRQDPGLGLRLIYFSYDVKMKEKGDIPEGYSVSREKKERFSLILESASTNQTSMYLCASSLLSYEAFFGQGTRLTVV.

This chain connects TRBV2 to TRBJ1-2, with 9 bases fitting TRBD1. Germline CDR1 reads SNHLY; CDR2 reads FYNNEI. V trimming: 10 bases; J trimming: 9 bases; junction bases outside the gene matches: 12. This CDR3 region has 13 residues. The CDR3 region is CAKKGGQGVSYTF. The CDR3 DNA is TGTGCCAAAAAAGGGGGACAGGGTGTGAGCTACACCTTC.

This sequence joins TRBV6-5 and TRBJ2-6, with D possibly being TRBD2 (6 bases). The V end lost 7 bases, the J end lost 0 bases, and 7 bases lay between the germline ends. CDR1 is MNHEY, CDR2 SVGAGI, per germline. This CDR3 has 14 residues. The CDR3 loop is CASMGGSGANVLTF. Here the CDR3 DNA reads TGTGCCAGCATGGGGGGCTCTGGGGCCAACGTCCTGACTTTC.

This clone was counted a few times. J is TRBJ1-3 and V is TRBV2; D is perhaps TRBD1 (5 bases). Germline values: CDR1 SNHLY, CDR2 FYNNEI. This CDR3 spans 18 amino acids. The ends were cut back, 4 bases at V and 3 bases at J, with 22 bases in the middle. Here the CDR3 reads CASSGPQGLLVGGNTIYF. For the CDR3, the DNA is TGTGCCAGCAGTGGGCCCCAGGGCCTTCTTGTAGGTGGAAACACCATATATTTT.

This sequence joins TRBV5-5 and TRBJ2-1; 11 positions agree with TRBD2. The CDR3 sequence is 15 residues long. Looked up from germline, CDR1 is SGHKS and CDR2 is YYEKEE (reference sequence). The V gene end was trimmed by 4 bases and the J gene end by 2 bases; junction bases not matched to a gene: 2. The CDR3 DNA reads as TGTGCCAGCAGCCTGACTAGCGGGGCCTACAATGAGCAGTTCTTC. Translating gives CASSLTSGAYNEQFF.

The V call is TRBV5-1, the J call TRBJ1-4; 10 bases are shared with TRBD1. Trimming took 0 bases from V and 7 from J; bases not matched to a gene: 9. CDR1 and CDR2 from the germline V gene are SGHRS and YFSETQ. This CDR3 is 17 amino acids long. The CDR3 nucleotides are TGCGCCAGCAGCTTGGGACAGGGGGCATTATCGGGTGAAAAACTGTTTTTT. This encodes CASSLGQGALSGEKLFF.

The rearrangement uses TRBV19 and TRBJ1-3; D is possibly TRBD1 (5 bases). CDR1 and CDR2 (germline): LNHDA, SQIVND (reference sequence). The V and J ends lost 6 bases and 3 bases respectively, with 6 bases between them. The CDR3 consists of 12 residues. The CDR3 is CASRTDGNTIYF. The CDR3, as DNA: TGTGCCAGTAGGACAGATGGAAACACCATATATTTT.

The rearrangement joins TRBV6-5 to TRBJ2-1; TRBD2 matches 7 bases. The trim removed 5 bases at V and 4 bases at J, leaving 8 bases unmatched. The CDR3 contains 15 residues. Germline CDR1 reads MNHEY; CDR2 reads SVGAGI. The CDR3 coding sequence is TGTGCCAGCAGTCCGACTCCGGGACTATACAATGAGCAGTTCTTC. It codes for CASSPTPGLYNEQFF.

The chain employs TRBV9 and TRBJ1-6; D gene unclear. V lost 5 bases, J lost 0 bases, and 9 bases lay in between. Germline V gives CDR1 SGDLS, CDR2 YYNGEE. CDR3 length: 15 amino acids. The CDR3: CASSLTSSYNSPLHF. The CDR3 DNA follows: TGTGCCAGCAGTCTCACAAGCTCCTATAATTCACCCCTCCACTTT. Drawing the rest from reference TRBV9 and TRBJ1-6, the complete variable domain is DSGVTQTPKHLITATGQRVTLRCSPRSGDLSVYWYQQSLDQGLQFLIQYYNGEERAKGNILERFSAQQFPDLHSELNLSSLELGDSALYFCASSLTSSYNSPLHFGNGTRLTVT.

The V gene is TRBV4-1, the J gene TRBJ1-2, with D possibly being TRBD1 (6 bases). CDR3 length: 14 residues. Germline V CDR1 and CDR2: MGHRA, YSYEKL. V was pared by 8 bases and J by 4 bases, with 17 bases between. CDR3 sequence: CASRPVTGIYGYTF. The DNA for the CDR3 is TGCGCCAGCCGCCCGGTCACAGGGATCTATGGCTACACCTTC.

A note on this clone: Other nucleotide sequences from this sample produce the same CDR3. The chain uses TRBV27 and TRBJ1-2, with TRBD1 matching over 8 bases. This CDR3 has 14 residues. The trim removed 2 bases at V and 4 bases at J, leaving 3 bases unmatched. The germline CDR1 and CDR2 sequences are MNHEY and SMNVEV (reference sequence). This chain's CDR3 is CASSLGQGIYGYTF. CDR3 bases: TGTGCCAGCAGTTTAGGACAGGGAATCTATGGCTACACCTTC.

V is TRBV27 and J is TRBJ1-5; 8 positions agree with TRBD1. Germline V lookup: CDR1 MNHEY, CDR2 SMNVEV (reference sequence). The CDR3 sequence is 15 residues long. The V and J ends lost 2 bases and 5 bases, in that order; junction bases with no gene match: 5. Here the CDR3 DNA reads TGTGCCAGCAGTTTAGGACAGGGCTTTCATCAGCCCCAGCATTTT. As protein: CASSLGQGFHQPQHF.

CDR3 DNA: TGTGCCAGTAGTATAGGGAAGGAGTGGCCTTTCTTT. Protein: CASSIGKEWPFF. The chain carries TRBV19 and TRBJ1-1; no clear D. Germline V lookup: CDR1 LNHDA, CDR2 SQIVND (reference sequence). There are 12 residues in the CDR3. V was shortened by 1 base and J by 12 bases, with 12 bases between the two germline ends.

This chain connects TRBV5-1 to TRBJ2-2; 7 bases are a match to TRBD1. The germline V gene encodes CDR1 SGHRS and CDR2 YFSETQ. This CDR3 contains 12 residues. After removal of 3 bases from V and 13 bases from J, the junction contained 6 bases not matched to a gene. The CDR3 coding sequence is TGCGCCAGCAGCTATGACAGGGTTGGGCTGTTTTTT. It encodes CASSYDRVGLFF.

The chain recombines TRBV4-2 with TRBJ2-7, with D tentatively TRBD1 (5 bases). This CDR3 spans 13 amino acids. The ends were cut back, 3 bases at V and 3 bases at J, with 9 bases in the middle. From germline, CDR1 is LGHNA and CDR2 YNFKEQ. The CDR3 DNA is TGTGCCAGCAGCCACCGCCAGGGCTACGAGCAGTACTTC. Residues: CASSHRQGYEQYF.